This is a list of T cell receptor beta chains from one sample in a study of beta chain features in type 1 diabetes. This table comes from immunoSEQ multiplex PCR, and its TCRdb copy is limited to in-frame clones, with some not included. The repertoire holds some 190,000 clones, with around 7.9% as singletons. Sequencing was carried out using central memory CD4+ T cells from blood. These receptors all come from a man younger than 35 with type 1 diabetes. CDR3s leave out the opening cysteine and the closing phenylalanine or tryptophan. Only some rows state a clone size, as once, few, many or a class for expanded clones.

v_gene	abundance	j_gene	CDR3aa
TRBV7-4	NA	TRBJ2-3	ASSVGLAVLTDTQY
TRBV28	few	TRBJ2-5	ASSLSMAGQGSQETQY
TRBV2	NA	TRBJ2-5	ASSERRETQY
TRBV6-6	NA	TRBJ1-2	ASSPTTNYGYT
TRBV30	NA	TRBJ2-5	AWSVGGWETQY
TRBV9	few	TRBJ2-5	ASSVGTDQETQY
TRBV2	NA	TRBJ2-2	ASTREGNTGELF
TRBV5-1	NA	TRBJ1-4	ASSYSGAATNEKLF
TRBV11-1	NA	TRBJ1-4	ASSSTTGSREKLF
TRBV19	NA	TRBJ2-1	ASSMMAGGMDEQF
TRBV5-4	many	TRBJ1-2	ASSMTGRKDGYT
TRBV30	NA	TRBJ2-1	AWSFNLDSEQF
TRBV6-5	few	TRBJ1-1	ASSHNRVEAF
TRBV5-1	few	TRBJ2-5	ASSLGLAGVGETQY
TRBV28	few	TRBJ2-7	ASGGWLATEQY
TRBV5-4	few	TRBJ2-3	ASSLLAGLDTQY
TRBV5-1	NA	TRBJ2-5	ASSLSPGQGQETQY
TRBV9	NA	TRBJ2-3	ASSVETEGADTQY
TRBV6-5	few	TRBJ2-7	AVGLRGAEQY
TRBV29-1	few	TRBJ1-2	SVYTGLGYGYT
TRBV2	few	TRBJ2-5	ASSGVRGAQETQY
TRBV14	NA	TRBJ2-3	ASGEQEVTDTQY
TRBV5-1	few	TRBJ2-2	ASSFRGGLNTGELF
TRBV7-9	many	TRBJ2-7	ASSLISSYEQY
TRBV7-9	NA	TRBJ1-3	ASSDARGSGNTIY
TRBV5-8	NA	TRBJ2-1	ASSPWGVSEQF
TRBV23-1	NA	TRBJ2-2	ASSQSWRGVTGELF
TRBV23-1	few	TRBJ2-1	ASRRTSGISCSYNEQF
TRBV21-1	few	TRBJ1-1	ASSAYRCENTEAF
TRBV7-2	few	TRBJ2-4	ASSPQGARNIQY
TRBV4-3	many	TRBJ2-3	ASSQSRTGTGTDTQY
TRBV2	NA	TRBJ2-7	ASSGGHLRDYEQY
TRBV2	few	TRBJ2-1	ASSGTGIYEQF
TRBV7-2	NA	TRBJ2-7	ASSLGVAYEQY
TRBV14	NA	TRBJ1-1	ASSREGRGRVTEAF
TRBV11-2	NA	TRBJ2-5	ASSRDRGQETQY
TRBV30	NA	TRBJ2-1	AWSGGGTSKF
TRBV7-2	NA	TRBJ2-7	ASSLRADRTSYEQY
TRBV10-3	few	TRBJ1-1	AISEQDTEAF
TRBV28	few	TRBJ1-2	ASFEGQGGSNYGYT
TRBV9	many	TRBJ1-2	ASSGGQGAYGYT
TRBV9	few	TRBJ1-2	ASSVSLTNYGYT
TRBV27	NA	TRBJ1-4	ASSPRPIGTGSEKLF
TRBV6-6	few	TRBJ2-1	AISEYNEQF